These 32 T cell receptor beta chains came from one sample sequenced in a study of control samples from healthy donors and cancer patients. Generated by immunoSEQ multiplex PCR, the TCRdb table keeps only in-frame clones and is missing some. The table records 100,000 or so clones, about nine tenths of them present only once. The sequenced sample consisted of blood. The receptor source for this set is a woman under 40 in good health.

J is TRBJ1-6 and V is TRBV6-1; 10 bases align to TRBD1. Trimming removed 1 base from V and 4 bases from J; junction bases left unmatched: 10. CDR1 is MNHNS, CDR2 SASEGT, per germline. The CDR3 consists of 19 residues. Here the CDR3 DNA reads TGTGCCAGCAGTGAAGTAGGCTTGGTGGGACAGGGGTATAATTCACCCCTCCACTTT. This gives the protein CASSEVGLVGQGYNSPLHF.

This chain links TRBV9 with TRBJ2-3; 10 bases match TRBD2. The CDR3 totals 13 residues. After removal of 8 bases from V and 4 bases from J, the junction contained 4 bases not matched to a gene. Per germline, CDR1 SGDLS and CDR2 YYNGEE. As DNA, the CDR3 is TGTGCCAGTAAAGCGGGAGGGCCAGATACGCAGTATTTT. This translates into CASKAGGPDTQYF.

This clone is a singleton in its sample. The chain employs TRBV12-3 or TRBV12-4 and TRBJ1-2; D is undetermined. The V end was cut by 1 base, the J end by 5 bases, with 5 bases between. The CDR3 extends over 12 amino acids. CDR3 coding DNA: TGTGCCAGCAGTTTAGTAGGGTATGGCTACACCTTC. Its translation: CASSLVGYGYTF.

The chain joins TRBV27 to TRBJ1-5; D not resolved. The ends were cut back, 5 bases at V and 3 bases at J, with 14 bases in the middle. Germline V lookup: CDR1 MNHEY, CDR2 SMNVEV (reference sequence). The CDR3 is 15 amino acids. The DNA for the CDR3 is TGTGCCAGCAGTCCCCTCCACAACGACAATCAGCCCCAGCATTTT. Translated, it gives CASSPLHNDNQPQHF.

This sequence joins TRBV5-1 and TRBJ1-2; 10 nucleotides agree with TRBD1. V trimming: 3 bases; J trimming: 2 bases; junction bases outside the gene matches: 1. The germline V gene encodes CDR1 SGHRS and CDR2 YFSETQ. The CDR3 spans 14 residues. The CDR3 reads CASSSGQGNYGYTF. CDR3 nucleotide sequence: TGCGCCAGCAGCTCGGGACAGGGGAACTATGGCTACACCTTC.

This chain connects TRBV4-2 to TRBJ1-2; tentatively, D is TRBD1 (5 bases). This CDR3 spans 17 amino acids. V was clipped by 1 base and J by 0 bases, with 15 bases between them. Germline V gene data show CDR1 as LGHNA and CDR2 as YNFKEQ. The CDR3 bases are TGTGCCAGCAGCCAAGGGGGGAACCGTAAAGCTAACTATGGCTACACCTTC. As protein: CASSQGGNRKANYGYTF.

The V gene is TRBV6-6, the J gene TRBJ2-2; D is unclear. The CDR3 consists of 13 residues. Looked up from germline, CDR1 is MNHNY and CDR2 is SVGAGI (reference sequence). The ends were cut back, 4 bases at V and 6 bases at J, with 9 bases in the middle. DNA of the CDR3: TGTGCCAGCAGTTTCCCAAAATCCGGGGAGCTGTTTTTT. This encodes CASSFPKSGELFF.

This rearrangement joins TRBV9 to TRBJ1-2; 10 bases fit TRBD1. Germline V gives CDR1 SGDLS, CDR2 YYNGEE. Unmatched junction bases numbered 7, after V lost 4 bases and J lost 4 bases. The CDR3 spans 15 residues. CDR3 residues: CASSTDRGKTYGYTF. The CDR3 nucleotides are TGTGCCAGCAGCACGGACAGGGGGAAGACCTATGGCTACACCTTC.

The CDR3 loop reads CASTDPRGAGGNTIYF. The CDR3 DNA sequence: TGTGCCAGCACAGACCCCCGGGGGGCGGGGGGAAACACCATATATTTT. The chain combines TRBV28 with TRBJ1-3; weak D call: TRBD1 (6 bases). The germline V and J ends were trimmed by 7 bases and 4 bases, with 20 bases remaining between them. There are 16 residues in the CDR3. CDR1 is MDHEN, CDR2 SYDVKM, per germline.

The gene calls are TRBV5-1 and TRBJ1-3; TRBD1 aligns across 9 bases. The CDR3 has 16 residues. Germline trimming cut 0 bases from V and 4 bases from J; bases unmatched to any gene: 5. Germline V gene lookup returns CDR1 SGHRS and CDR2 YFSETQ. This chain's CDR3 is CASSLDGQGIGNTIYF. The CDR3 DNA reads TGCGCCAGCAGCTTGGACGGACAGGGGATCGGAAACACCATATATTTT.

The DNA of the CDR3 is TGTGCCAGCAGCTTAACGCGGGTGGGGGGGAATGAGCAGTTCTTC. Translated, it gives CASSLTRVGGNEQFF. V is TRBV7-9 and J is TRBJ2-1; 7 nucleotides agree with TRBD2. Germline CDR1 is SEHNR and CDR2 is FQNEAQ (reference sequence). The CDR3 consists of 15 residues. Trimming cost V 2 bases and J 7 bases; bases outside gene matches: 8.

The rearrangement joins TRBV9 to TRBJ1-6, with a weak D call TRBD1 (6 bases). This CDR3 region has 15 residues. CDR1 SGDLS and CDR2 YYNGEE come from the germline V gene. V was trimmed by 3 bases and J by 10 bases, leaving 17 bases between them. The CDR3 bases are TGTGCCAGCAGCGACAACGCAGGGGTTCGATCACCCCTCCACTTT. It codes for CASSDNAGVRSPLHF.

The rearrangement links TRBV19 to TRBJ2-7, with a weak D call TRBD2 (5 bases). The germline gives CDR1 LNHDA, CDR2 SQIVND (reference sequence). CDR3 length: 14 residues. The V end lost 5 bases, the J end lost 6 bases, and 17 bases lay between the germline ends. The CDR3 spells CASSVSQRRSEQYF. The CDR3 nucleotides are TGTGCCAGTAGTGTGTCTCAAAGGAGGTCCGAGCAGTACTTC.

The chain carries TRBV4-2 and TRBJ2-2; 10 nucleotides align to TRBD2. The V segment lost 6 bases and the J segment 0 bases; nucleotides outside the gene matches: 4. CDR1 LGHNA and CDR2 YNFKEQ come from the germline V gene. This CDR3 is built from 16 residues. The CDR3: CASSYSGRANTGELFF. The CDR3 DNA reads as TGTGCCAGCAGTTACAGCGGGAGGGCGAACACCGGGGAGCTGTTTTTT.

J is TRBJ1-5 and V is TRBV7-2, with D unclear. V was trimmed by 6 bases and J by 2 bases, leaving 8 bases between them. CDR1 SGHTA and CDR2 FQGNSA come from the germline V gene. CDR3 size: 13 residues. The CDR3 region is CASRGLGNQPQHF. Written as DNA, the CDR3 is TGTGCCAGCAGAGGGTTGGGCAATCAGCCCCAGCATTTT.

The rearrangement links TRBV28 to TRBJ1-5; TRBD1 aligns across 9 bases. Germline V CDR1 and CDR2: MDHEN, SYDVKM. The length of the CDR3 is 15 residues. The junction had 7 bases not matched to a gene; V was cut back by 6 bases and J by 4 bases. The CDR3 nucleotides are TGTGCCAGCAGCCCCACCGGGACAGGGAATCAGCCCCAGCATTTT. This translates into CASSPTGTGNQPQHF.

The chain is built from TRBV20-1 and TRBJ2-2, with D tentatively TRBD1 (5 bases). The length of the CDR3 is 12 residues. Germline CDR1 DFQATT, CDR2 SNEGSKA (reference sequence). V shed 3 bases and J shed 4 bases, with 6 bases lying between them. CDR3 protein: CSASQGTGELFF. CDR3 coding DNA: TGCAGTGCTAGTCAGGGCACCGGGGAGCTGTTTTTT.

V and J are TRBV7-2 and TRBJ1-1; D remains ambiguous. Trimming removed 2 bases from V and 1 base from J, with 11 bases in between. The CDR3 length is 15 residues. CDR1 and CDR2 (germline): SGHTA, FQGNSA. Written as DNA, the CDR3 is TGTGCCAGCAGCTTAAAGTCAGCTTCGAACACTGAAGCTTTCTTT. As protein: CASSLKSASNTEAFF.

The CDR3: CASSLGQGFSYEQYF. As DNA, the CDR3 is TGTGCCAGCAGCTTAGGTCAGGGGTTCAGCTACGAGCAGTACTTC. The chain joins TRBV7-9 to TRBJ2-7; D possibly corresponds to TRBD1 (6 bases). Deletions cut 1 base from V and 3 bases from J, with 13 bases between. Germline-derived CDR1 and CDR2 are SEHNR and FQNEAQ (reference sequence). The CDR3 covers 15 residues.

This clone has just one count. The gene calls are TRBV6-1 and TRBJ1-3; possibly TRBD1 for D (5 bases). V was clipped by 1 base and J by 1 base, with 11 bases between them. The CDR3 is 16 amino acids. From germline, CDR1 is MNHNS and CDR2 SASEGT. The CDR3 loop reads CASSEGQGWSGNTIYF. The CDR3 nucleotides are TGTGCCAGCAGTGAAGGGCAGGGATGGTCTGGAAACACCATATATTTT.

The chain has TRBV10-1 and TRBJ2-2; tentatively, D is TRBD2 (6 bases). The germline V and J ends were trimmed by 0 bases and 7 bases, with 12 bases remaining between them. CDR1 is WNHNN and CDR2 is SYGVQD in the germline V gene (reference sequence). CDR3 length: 15 amino acids. CDR3 nucleotides: TGCGCCAGCAGTGAGTCGGGACTTCGGAGCGGGGAGCTGTTTTTT. This translates into CASSESGLRSGELFF.

This chain connects TRBV6-5 to TRBJ2-5, with 12 bases aligning to TRBD2. The CDR3 sequence is 15 residues long. The germline CDR1 and CDR2 sequences are MNHEY and SVGAGI. V lost 5 bases and J lost 6; bases outside the gene matches: 7. CDR3 loop: CASSTFLAGGKTQYF. CDR3 bases: TGTGCCAGCAGTACCTTTCTAGCGGGAGGGAAGACCCAGTACTTC.

The chain carries TRBV5-1 and TRBJ1-2; 10 positions match TRBD1. The germline V gene encodes CDR1 SGHRS and CDR2 YFSETQ. V dropped 3 bases and J dropped 2; count of bases not matched to a gene: 7. The CDR3 length is 16 residues. The CDR3 here is CASSSGGGQGNYGYTF. CDR3 DNA sequence: TGCGCCAGCAGCTCGGGCGGGGGACAGGGGAACTATGGCTACACCTTC.

The chain has TRBV20-1 and TRBJ2-7; maybe TRBD2 (6 bases). Germline loops: CDR1 DFQATT, CDR2 SNEGSKA (reference sequence). CDR3 length equals 15 residues. Trimming removed 3 bases from V and 0 bases from J, with 15 bases in between. CDR3 residues: CSASGRPGVSYEQYF. The CDR3 nucleotides are TGCAGTGCTAGTGGGAGGCCGGGGGTCTCCTACGAGCAGTACTTC.

The CDR3 spells CASSLRWGGKLFF. CDR3 nucleotide sequence: TGTGCCAGCAGTTTAAGGTGGGGCGGGAAACTGTTTTTT. The chain uses TRBV27 and TRBJ1-4; TRBD1 might be the D (5 bases). V was clipped by 2 bases and J by 11 bases, with 12 bases between them. The CDR3 runs to 13 residues. Per the germline V gene, CDR1 is MNHEY and CDR2 is SMNVEV (reference sequence).

The CDR3 bases are TGTGCCAGCAGCTTAGGGGGTAGCGGAGCCTACAATGAGCAGTTCTTC. This gives the protein CASSLGGSGAYNEQFF. This chain uses TRBV11-3 with TRBJ2-1, with D tentatively TRBD2 (6 bases). Germline V CDR1 and CDR2: SGHNT, YENEEA. The CDR3 has 16 amino acids. The V gene lost 1 base and the J gene lost 2 bases, with 12 bases spanning the gap.

The chain is built from TRBV12-3 or TRBV12-4 and TRBJ2-5; D unclear. This CDR3 spans 13 amino acids. V dropped 4 bases and J dropped 0 bases, with 6 bases sitting between them. The CDR3 here is CASSWRDQETQYF. DNA for the CDR3: TGTGCCAGCAGTTGGCGCGACCAAGAGACCCAGTACTTC.

The rearrangement links TRBV5-4 to TRBJ1-5; 8 bases fit TRBD1. V lost 5 bases to trimming and J lost 1 base; unmatched junction nucleotides: 8. The V gene's germline CDR1 is SGHNT and CDR2 YYREEE (reference sequence). CDR3 length equals 16 residues. The CDR3 reads CASSQDREVSNQPQHF. CDR3 sequence (DNA): TGTGCCAGCAGTCAGGACAGGGAAGTGAGCAATCAGCCCCAGCATTTT.

The chain links TRBV30 to TRBJ1-1; D not certain. The CDR3 sequence is 12 residues long. Between the trimmed V and J ends, which lost 0 bases and 2 bases, there was a span of 4 bases. The germline CDR1 and CDR2 sequences are GTSNPN and SVGIG (reference sequence). This CDR3 is CAWSVSNTEAFF. In nucleotides, the CDR3 is TGTGCCTGGAGTGTTTCTAACACTGAAGCTTTCTTT.

This rearrangement joins TRBV2 to TRBJ2-1; D is ambiguous. In germline, CDR1 is SNHLY, CDR2 FYNNEI. V lost 2 bases to trimming and J lost 8 bases, with 13 bases between them. This CDR3 comprises 14 residues. The CDR3 is CASSENPDLDEQFF. CDR3 sequence (DNA): TGTGCCAGCAGTGAAAACCCCGACCTTGATGAGCAGTTCTTC.

The rearrangement uses TRBV3-1 (or the pseudogene TRBV3-2) and TRBJ1-3; a weak D match, TRBD1 (6 bases). CDR3 length: 17 amino acids. Trimming left V 1 base short and J 2 bases short, with 15 bases between. Germline V gives CDR1 LGHDT, CDR2 YNNKEL (reference sequence). The CDR3 DNA follows: TGTGCCAGCAGCCAAGCCGCCGGGGGCTGGGCTGGAAACACCATATATTTT. Translated, it gives CASSQAAGGWAGNTIYF.

The V call is TRBV24-1, the J call TRBJ2-7; TRBD2 aligns across 12 bases. CDR3 size: 16 residues. The germline CDR1 and CDR2 sequences are KGHDR and SFDVKD. After removal of 4 bases from V and 2 bases from J, the junction contained 5 bases not matched to a gene. The CDR3 DNA reads TGTGCCACCAGTGACCCTAGCGGGGGGGCTCCCTACGAGCAGTACTTC. Translation: CATSDPSGGAPYEQYF.